The 17 T cell receptor beta chains in this list originate from one sample, sequenced in a study of radiotherapy plus CTLA-4 blockade in lung cancer. The assay was immunoSEQ multiplex PCR, and TCRdb's table has in-frame clones only and misses some. Of 35,000 to 40,000 clones listed, approximately 83% are singletons. The specimen comprised peripheral blood, sampled from a patient treated with radiotherapy plus ipilimumab. The receptors derive from a human donor with non-small cell lung cancer whose response to radiotherapy plus ipilimumab could not be evaluated.

This clone was picked up one time. The chain joins TRBV10-3 to TRBJ1-2; 9 nucleotides align to TRBD1. CDR3 length: 13 amino acids. J was trimmed by 6 bases and V by 11 bases; bases with no gene match: 10. The germline CDR1 and CDR2 sequences are ENHRY and SYGVKD. The CDR3 is CALIGTGRHGYTF. The DNA of the CDR3 is TGTGCCCTAATAGGGACAGGGAGGCATGGCTACACCTTC.

The chain recombines TRBV5-4 with TRBJ1-6; possibly TRBD1 for D (6 bases). Between the trimmed V and J ends, which lost 3 bases and 7 bases, there was a span of 17 bases. The length of the CDR3 is 16 residues. The germline V gene encodes CDR1 SGHNT and CDR2 YYREEE (reference sequence). The CDR3 loop is CASSSRTERLNSPLHF. CDR3 in DNA: TGTGCCAGCAGCTCAAGGACAGAACGTCTAAATTCACCCCTCCACTTT.

V gene TRBV5-1 combines with J gene TRBJ2-7; TRBD1 might be the D (5 bases). From germline, CDR1 is SGHRS and CDR2 YFSETQ. The CDR3 contains 14 residues. The V and J ends lost 5 bases and 0 bases respectively, with 12 bases between them. CDR3 protein: CASRLTASSYEQYF. The DNA for the CDR3 is TGCGCCAGCAGACTGACAGCTAGCTCCTACGAGCAGTACTTC.

The rearrangement links TRBV5-1 to TRBJ1-3; a weak D match, TRBD1 (5 bases). CDR3 length equals 14 residues. Germline V gene sequence: CDR1 SGHRS, CDR2 YFSETQ. Trimming shortened V by 4 bases and J by 0 bases, and 8 bases separated the two germline ends. CDR3 in amino acids: CASSGGGSGNTIYF. The CDR3 coding sequence is TGCGCCAGCAGCGGGGGGGGCTCTGGAAACACCATATATTTT.

The chain carries TRBV6-5 and TRBJ2-4; possible D gene TRBD2, 6 bases. V lost 6 bases and J 8 bases, leaving 14 bases between the germline ends. Germline assignment: CDR1 MNHEY and CDR2 SVGAGI. CDR3 length: 13 amino acids. The CDR3 is CASRRGIRDIQYF. CDR3 coding DNA: TGTGCCAGCAGACGCGGGATCCGGGACATTCAGTACTTC.

The chain couples TRBV28 to TRBJ2-6, with D possibly being TRBD2 (5 bases). V lost 8 bases and J 0 bases, leaving 11 bases between the germline ends. This CDR3 is 15 amino acids long. The germline gives CDR1 MDHEN, CDR2 SYDVKM. CDR3 nucleotides: TGTGCCAGCGCAAGCCGGGACTCTGGGGCCAACGTCCTGACTTTC. It specifies CASASRDSGANVLTF.

The chain is built from TRBV5-1 and TRBJ2-3, with 8 bases matching TRBD2. Germline-derived CDR1 and CDR2 are SGHRS and YFSETQ. The CDR3 length is 16 residues. V gave up 4 bases and J gave up 4 bases; unmatched junction bases: 11. Here the CDR3 reads CASSAGLARAADTQYF. The DNA of the CDR3 is TGCGCCAGCAGCGCCGGACTAGCCCGAGCCGCAGATACGCAGTATTTT. Full variable domain (missing parts from reference TRBV5-1 and TRBJ2-3): KAGVTQTPRYLIKTRGQQVTLSCSPISGHRSVSWYQQTPGQGLQFLFEYFSETQRNKGNFPGRFSGRQFSNSRSEMNVSTLELGDSALYLCASSAGLARAADTQYFGPGTRLTVL.

This chain links TRBV28 with TRBJ1-2; 12 nucleotides line up with TRBD1. Germline assignment: CDR1 MDHEN and CDR2 SYDVKM. With V trimmed by 4 bases and J by 2 bases, 17 bases remained unmatched. This CDR3 has 20 amino acids. CDR3 in amino acids: CASSSPPGQGAGKPNYGYTF. For the CDR3, the DNA is TGTGCCAGCAGTTCGCCTCCGGGACAGGGGGCTGGGAAACCAAACTATGGCTACACCTTC.

The chain couples TRBV6-1 to TRBJ1-2, with D possibly TRBD1 on 6 matching bases. Germline CDR1 reads MNHNS; CDR2 reads SASEGT. CDR3 length: 13 residues. With 6 bases removed from V and 4 bases from J, the gap between germline ends came to 12 bases. The CDR3 reads CASRDDRPYGYTF. In DNA form, the CDR3 reads TGTGCCAGCAGGGACGACAGGCCCTATGGCTACACCTTC.

The genes are TRBV5-1 and TRBJ1-1; D is undetermined. Germline CDR1 reads SGHRS; CDR2 reads YFSETQ. Between the trimmed V and J ends, which lost 6 bases and 1 base, there was a span of 16 bases. The CDR3 runs to 15 residues. The CDR3: CASTDGRTPNTEAFF. The CDR3 nucleotides are TGCGCCAGCACCGACGGACGGACTCCGAACACTGAAGCTTTCTTT.

This chain links TRBV6-5 with TRBJ2-2; possible D gene TRBD1, 5 bases. Trimming took off 6 bases at V and 7 bases at J, with 15 bases between the two ends. The V gene's germline CDR1 is MNHEY and CDR2 SVGAGI. The CDR3 has 14 amino acids. This CDR3 is CASRRQGYNGELFF. Here the CDR3 DNA reads TGTGCCAGCAGAAGGCAGGGCTATAACGGGGAGCTGTTTTTT.

The V and J genes are TRBV9 and TRBJ2-2, with a tentative D call TRBD2 (5 bases). Germline lookup yields CDR1 SGDLS and CDR2 YYNGEE. V was clipped by 3 bases and J by 7 bases, with 10 bases between them. The CDR3 is 13 residues long. CDR3 coding DNA: TGTGCCAGCAGCGAGAGGGCCGGCGGGGAGCTGTTTTTT. Encoded protein: CASSERAGGELFF.

This clone was observed once. CDR3 DNA sequence: TGTGCCAGCAGTGAAGATCGGGGGGGGCTTTCTCCAGATACGCAGTATTTT. This sequence encodes CASSEDRGGLSPDTQYF. V usage is TRBV6-1 and J usage is TRBJ2-3; 8 bases are a match to TRBD2. Germline-derived CDR1 and CDR2 are MNHNS and SASEGT. V was pared by 1 base and J by 4 bases, with 10 bases of the junction left unmatched. The CDR3 covers 17 residues.

V usage is TRBV15 and J usage is TRBJ1-1, with 8 bases that match TRBD1. The CDR3 extends over 16 amino acids. Germline assignment: CDR1 LNHNV and CDR2 YYDKDF (reference sequence). V lost 1 base, J lost 6 bases, and 10 bases stayed unmatched. CDR3 nucleotide sequence: TGTGCCACCAGCAGAGGCCAGGGGACAGGATCCGCTGAAGCTTTCTTT. This translates into CATSRGQGTGSAEAFF.

This sequence joins TRBV18 and TRBJ1-2; D may be TRBD1 (6 bases). Trimming stripped 4 bases from V and 4 bases from J, with 16 bases between. Germline CDR1 is KGHSH and CDR2 is LQKENI. The CDR3 covers 15 residues. The CDR3 loop reads CASSHKDRWGYGYTF. As DNA, the CDR3 is TGTGCCAGCTCACACAAGGACAGATGGGGCTATGGCTACACCTTC.

This rearrangement joins TRBV28 to TRBJ2-5; D is undetermined. V was shortened by 6 bases and J by 1 base, with 6 bases between the two germline ends. Germline CDR1 is MDHEN and CDR2 is SYDVKM. The CDR3 has 12 residues. The CDR3 reads CASRSVQETQYF. DNA for the CDR3: TGTGCCAGCAGAAGCGTCCAAGAGACCCAGTACTTC.

The chain combines TRBV12-2 with TRBJ2-2; TRBD2, as called in the table, went unchecked against the DNA. TRBV12-2 is flagged as a pseudogene. The CDR3 totals 12 residues. As DNA, the CDR3 is TGTGCAAGTCGCTTCGGCACCGGGGAGCTGTTTTTT. Its translation is CASRFGTGELFF.